Presented here are 27 T cell receptor beta chains from one specimen sequenced in a study of identifying expanded T cells in peripheral blood. Here immunoSEQ multiplex PCR was the method, and the copy in TCRdb shows in-frame clones only, minus some. The sample consists of 100,000 or so clones, about 83% of them appearing once. The sample taken for sequencing was blood. These receptors came from a person between 18 and 69 years old in good health.

In DNA, the CDR3 is TGTGCCAGCAGGCGGGCCGGGACTGTGAGGCCCCAGCATTTT. It is translated as CASRRAGTVRPQHF. The chain employs TRBV27 and TRBJ1-5, with D possibly TRBD1 on 5 matching bases. The V end was cut by 6 bases, the J end by 9 bases, with 18 bases between. From germline, CDR1 is MNHEY and CDR2 SMNVEV (reference sequence). CDR3 length: 14 residues.

This chain joins TRBV6-6 and TRBJ2-7; D is uncertain. Germline V gene sequence: CDR1 MNHNY, CDR2 SVGAGI (reference sequence). V was clipped by 2 bases and J by 5 bases, with 4 bases between them. The CDR3 runs to 11 residues. CDR3 DNA: TGTGCCAGCAGTTACAGGGACGAGCAGTACTTC. Protein product: CASSYRDEQYF.

The chain is built from TRBV19 and TRBJ1-5; 9 nucleotides line up with TRBD1. V lost 6 bases to trimming and J lost 6 bases; unmatched junction nucleotides: 15. The V gene's germline CDR1 is LNHDA and CDR2 SQIVND (reference sequence). This CDR3 contains 17 residues. The CDR3: CASSRNSGTGFVQPQHF. In DNA form, the CDR3 reads TGTGCCAGTAGCCGGAACTCTGGGACAGGGTTTGTTCAGCCCCAGCATTTT.

V usage is TRBV6-6 and J usage is TRBJ1-5; the match to TRBD1 covers 8 bases. The length of the CDR3 is 13 residues. J was trimmed by 4 bases and V by 11 bases; bases with no gene match: 7. Germline V gene lookup returns CDR1 MNHNY and CDR2 SVGAGI (reference sequence). For the CDR3, the DNA is TGTGCCTCCCGGACAGGGCGAAATCAGCCCCAGCATTTT. Translation: CASRTGRNQPQHF.

The genes are TRBV4-3 and TRBJ1-2; 9 bases are a match to TRBD1. Germline values: CDR1 LGHNA, CDR2 YSLEER. The CDR3 consists of 15 residues. V lost 0 bases and J lost 8; bases outside the gene matches: 7. The CDR3 bases are TGCGCCAGCAGCCAAGATGGTGGGACAGGGCGGGGCTACACCTTC. This translates into CASSQDGGTGRGYTF.

The chain links TRBV6-1 to TRBJ1-2; 7 nucleotides line up with TRBD1. The germline CDR1 and CDR2 sequences are MNHNS and SASEGT. This CDR3 spans 13 amino acids. V shed 8 bases, J shed 5 bases, and the junction held 8 bases outside the gene matches. The CDR3 nucleotides read TGTGCCAGCGTTCGGGACAGCCCGTATGGCTACACCTTC. Protein product: CASVRDSPYGYTF.

This chain links TRBV7-2 with TRBJ2-7; no firm D call. V shed 5 bases and J shed 0 bases, with 17 bases lying between them. Per germline, CDR1 SGHTA and CDR2 FQGNSA. CDR3 length equals 16 residues. The DNA of the CDR3 is TGTGCCAGCAGCCCCCCGGAACAGCCGATCTCCTACGAGCAGTACTTC. Its translation is CASSPPEQPISYEQYF.

The genes are TRBV11-1 and TRBJ1-3; D call uncertain. V was cut by 0 bases and J by 0 bases, with 12 bases left in between. From germline, CDR1 is SGHAT and CDR2 FQDESV (reference sequence). The CDR3 has 17 residues. The CDR3 spells CASSLAALHSSGNTIYF. The CDR3 bases are TGTGCCAGCAGCTTAGCAGCCCTTCACAGCTCTGGAAACACCATATATTTT.

V gene TRBV30 combines with J gene TRBJ1-2; a weak D match, TRBD1 (5 bases). Trimming removed 0 bases from V and 8 bases from J, with 13 bases in between. Germline values: CDR1 GTSNPN, CDR2 SVGIG (reference sequence). The CDR3 runs 13 residues. The CDR3 sequence is CAWSVGTSVGYTF. The DNA of the CDR3 is TGTGCCTGGAGTGTCGGGACGTCGGTGGGCTACACCTTC.

The CDR3 nucleotides read TGTGCCAGCAGCTTGTATACAGGGGGCTATGGCTACACCTTC. This encodes CASSLYTGGYGYTF. The V gene is TRBV5-6, the J gene TRBJ1-2; 8 bases are shared with TRBD1. CDR1 and CDR2 from the germline V gene are SGHDT and YYEEEE. Trimming cost V 1 base and J 4 bases; bases outside gene matches: 3. This CDR3 comprises 14 residues. The entire variable domain, with the rest obtained from reference TRBV5-6 and TRBJ1-2, is as follows: DAGVTQSPTHLIKTRGQQVTLRCSPKSGHDTVSWYQQALGQGPQFIFQYYEEEERQRGNFPDRFSGHQFPNYSSELNVNALLLGDSALYLCASSLYTGGYGYTFGSGTRLTVV.

This chain connects TRBV29-1 to TRBJ2-5; D possibly corresponds to TRBD2 (6 bases). The CDR3 has 12 amino acids. Germline loops: CDR1 SQVTM, CDR2 ANQGSEA. Trimming left V 3 bases short and J 4 bases short, with 9 bases between. The CDR3 region is CSVEDGGETQYF. The CDR3, as DNA: TGCAGCGTTGAGGACGGGGGAGAGACCCAGTACTTC.

V is TRBV10-2 and J is TRBJ1-1; D might be TRBD1 (5 bases). The CDR3 extends over 11 amino acids. V dropped 6 bases and J dropped 11 bases, with 13 bases sitting between them. Germline CDR1 WSHSY, CDR2 SAAADI. CDR3 sequence reads: CASRGGVLAFF. In DNA, the CDR3 is TGCGCCAGCAGGGGGGGGGTATTGGCTTTCTTT.

The chain is built from TRBV7-9 and TRBJ2-3; no firm D call. The CDR3 spans 17 residues. The germline gives CDR1 SEHNR, CDR2 FQNEAQ (reference sequence). The V end lost 5 bases, the J end lost 0 bases, and 18 bases lay between the germline ends. CDR3 residues: CASSTHLDDPSTDTQYF. The CDR3 DNA reads as TGTGCCAGCAGCACTCACCTGGACGACCCGAGCACAGATACGCAGTATTTT.

The chain carries TRBV11-1 and TRBJ2-1; D possibly corresponds to TRBD2 (6 bases). The V end lost 4 bases, the J end lost 1 base, and 11 bases lay between the germline ends. The CDR3 runs 15 residues. Germline values: CDR1 SGHAT, CDR2 FQDESV (reference sequence). The CDR3 DNA sequence: TGTGCCAGCAGCTCAGGACTATGGTCCTACAATGAGCAGTTCTTC. Translating it yields CASSSGLWSYNEQFF.

The rearrangement links TRBV15 to TRBJ1-1, with D maybe TRBD1 (5 bases). CDR1 and CDR2 (germline): LNHNV, YYDKDF (reference sequence). The CDR3 is 15 amino acids. Between the trimmed V and J ends, which lost 3 bases and 4 bases, there was a span of 15 bases. Here the CDR3 DNA reads TGTGCCACCAGCAGCAAAGCTTCAGGGTCCACTGAAGCTTTCTTT. Its translation is CATSSKASGSTEAFF.

The V call is TRBV7-9, the J call TRBJ2-1, with D perhaps being TRBD1 or TRBD2 (6 bases each). Trimming left V 4 bases short and J 5 bases short, with 18 bases between. Germline V gene lookup returns CDR1 SEHNR and CDR2 FQNEAQ (reference sequence). The CDR3 covers 16 residues. CDR3 DNA: TGTGCCAGCAGCTCTTACAGGGACTCGGGCCACAATGAGCAGTTCTTC. It codes for CASSSYRDSGHNEQFF.

The CDR3 is CASSVVVTGGKVLYQETQYF. As DNA, the CDR3 is TGTGCCAGCAGCGTAGTAGTGACAGGGGGCAAGGTTTTGTACCAAGAGACCCAGTACTTC. The rearrangement uses TRBV9 and TRBJ2-5; TRBD1 aligns across 10 bases. The CDR3 runs to 20 residues. Germline V gives CDR1 SGDLS, CDR2 YYNGEE. The V and J ends lost 0 bases and 0 bases, in that order; junction bases with no gene match: 14.

The chain is built from TRBV7-2 and TRBJ2-3; 13 nucleotides align to TRBD2. The V segment lost 5 bases and the J segment 2 bases; nucleotides outside the gene matches: 13. CDR3 length equals 19 residues. CDR1 and CDR2 (germline): SGHTA, FQGNSA. The CDR3 protein is CASSLPGLAGLRDTDTQYF. CDR3 coding DNA: TGTGCCAGCAGCCTGCCGGGACTAGCGGGGCTACGAGACACAGATACGCAGTATTTT.

This chain uses TRBV28 with TRBJ1-1; TRBD1 matches 8 bases. The CDR3 consists of 15 residues. V shed 5 bases and J 4 bases; nucleotides not matched to a gene: 9. Germline V gene data show CDR1 as MDHEN and CDR2 as SYDVKM. CDR3 loop: CASSTGQVVGTEAFF. The CDR3 nucleotides read TGTGCCAGCAGTACGGGACAGGTGGTTGGCACTGAAGCTTTCTTT.

V usage is TRBV6-4 and J usage is TRBJ1-1; D unresolved. The length of the CDR3 is 14 residues. V shed 2 bases and J shed 5 bases, with 12 bases lying between them. Germline CDR1 and CDR2: MRHNA and SNTAGT. This chain's CDR3 is CASSDRSGATEAFF. Written as DNA, the CDR3 is TGTGCCAGCAGTGACAGGTCGGGCGCGACTGAAGCTTTCTTT.

The genes are TRBV2 and TRBJ2-7; TRBD1 agrees at 7 bases. Germline V gene data show CDR1 as SNHLY and CDR2 as FYNNEI. The CDR3 totals 15 residues. V was clipped by 6 bases and J by 2 bases; unmatched bases: 10. In DNA form, the CDR3 reads TGTGCCAGCAGACCAACAGGGGACGCAGCCTACGAGCAGTACTTC. It encodes CASRPTGDAAYEQYF. The whole variable domain, remainder taken from reference TRBV2 and TRBJ2-7, is EPEVTQTPSHQVTQMGQEVILRCVPISNHLYFYWYRQILGQKVEFLVSFYNNEISEKSEIFDDQFSVERPDGSNFTLKIRSTKLEDSAMYFCASRPTGDAAYEQYFGPGTRLTVT.

The chain recombines TRBV6-1 with TRBJ1-2; D is perhaps TRBD1 (6 bases). Between the trimmed V and J ends, which lost 7 bases and 4 bases, there was a span of 16 bases. This CDR3 contains 14 residues. The germline gives CDR1 MNHNS, CDR2 SASEGT. The CDR3 region is CASTPGGGAYGYTF. The CDR3 bases are TGTGCCAGCACCCCGGGAGGGGGGGCCTATGGCTACACCTTC.

This clone was seen a few times. The V and J genes are TRBV7-8 and TRBJ1-5, with D possibly matching TRBD1 (5 bases). Trimming left V 4 bases short and J 1 base short, with 20 bases between. CDR1 and CDR2 from the germline V gene are SGHVS and FQNEAQ. The CDR3 has 18 residues. CDR3 in amino acids: CASSYRPGPTSSNQPQHF. The CDR3 DNA is TGTGCCAGCAGCTACCGTCCGGGACCCACGTCCAGCAATCAGCCCCAGCATTTT.

This clone was seen just once. This chain links TRBV5-4 with TRBJ1-6; D may be TRBD1 (6 bases). The CDR3 length is 15 residues. Germline V gives CDR1 SGHNT, CDR2 YYREEE (reference sequence). Trimming removed 6 bases at V and 9 bases at J, with 19 bases between. CDR3 coding DNA: TGTGCCAGCACCCTAGAGGGGGGTTCGGGTTCACCCCTCCACTTT. Encoded protein: CASTLEGGSGSPLHF.

This clone was counted a few times. The rearrangement uses TRBV6-6 and TRBJ2-3; no definite D call. The V end was cut by 0 bases, the J end by 7 bases, with 5 bases between. CDR3 size: 12 residues. Germline V gives CDR1 MNHNY, CDR2 SVGAGI (reference sequence). The CDR3 sequence is CASSYSKYTQYF. The CDR3 bases are TGTGCCAGCAGTTACTCGAAGTATACGCAGTATTTT.

This clone was found once. The CDR3 nucleotides read TGTGCCAGCAGTCCACGGACAGGACGTAATGAAAAACTGTTTTTT. Translated: CASSPRTGRNEKLFF. V is TRBV27 and J is TRBJ1-4, with 7 bases aligning to TRBD1. Germline V lookup: CDR1 MNHEY, CDR2 SMNVEV (reference sequence). Trimming took 5 bases from V and 4 from J; bases not matched to a gene: 7. CDR3 length: 15 amino acids.

The chain has TRBV7-2 and TRBJ2-3; weak D call: TRBD2 (6 bases). With 4 bases removed from V and 8 bases from J, the gap between germline ends came to 10 bases. Germline values: CDR1 SGHTA, CDR2 FQGNSA. This CDR3 contains 12 residues. This CDR3 reads CASSWGGGTQYF. The CDR3 bases are TGTGCCAGCAGCTGGGGAGGTGGTACGCAGTATTTT.